The 25 T cell receptor beta chains presented below share a single source sample, sequenced in a study of cytomegalovirus exposure and HLA in healthy donors. The PCR made use of 60 Vbeta and 13 Jbeta primers. Repertoires were generated with immunoSEQ multiplex PCR, while TCRdb's copy carries only in-frame clones and drops some. The data contain approximately 190,000 clones, around 75% of them seen just once; the ten biggest clones take up approximately 6.3%. The sample taken for sequencing was PBMCs. These receptors were collected from a man aged 40-49 years in good health and CMV-seropositive.

This clone showed up just once. CDR3 amino acids: CASTSGGIPSGNEQFF. The CDR3 bases are TGTGCCAGCACTTCCGGGGGGATTCCCTCGGGGAATGAGCAGTTCTTC. This chain connects TRBV11-1 to TRBJ2-1; 7 bases align to TRBD2. The V and J ends lost 7 bases and 7 bases, in that order; junction bases with no gene match: 16. This CDR3 is 16 amino acids long. Germline V lookup: CDR1 SGHAT, CDR2 FQDESV (reference sequence).

About this clone itself: One end of the junction is discordant with germline, which a read error may explain. This rearrangement joins TRBV7-2 to TRBJ2-3; 12 nucleotides agree with TRBD2. Germline V gene sequence: CDR1 SGHTA, CDR2 FQGNSA. This CDR3 is 15 amino acids long. CDR3 loop: CASIAWGTSGGPQHF. The CDR3 DNA reads as TGTGCCAGCATCGCCTGGGGAACTAGCGGGGGGCCGCAACATTTT.

The chain combines TRBV7-9 with TRBJ1-3; tentatively, D is TRBD1 (5 bases). Trimming took 5 bases from V and 4 from J, leaving 12 bases between them. The germline V gene encodes CDR1 SEHNR and CDR2 FQNEAQ (reference sequence). The CDR3 runs to 14 residues. CDR3 DNA sequence: TGTGCCAGCAGCCTCGGGACTGTCGGAAACACCATATATTTT. It is translated as CASSLGTVGNTIYF.

The V and J genes are TRBV18 and TRBJ2-7; possibly TRBD1 for D (5 bases). Trimming removed 1 base from V and 3 bases from J, with 13 bases in between. CDR1 is KGHSH, CDR2 LQKENI, per germline. This CDR3 comprises 15 residues. The CDR3 DNA is TGTGCCAGCTCACCACGCCAGGGTGGCCTCTACGAGCAGTACTTC. It is translated as CASSPRQGGLYEQYF.

The V call is TRBV2, the J call TRBJ2-7; the D is unclear. Germline V gene sequence: CDR1 SNHLY, CDR2 FYNNEI. V was clipped by 6 bases and J by 0 bases, with 15 bases between them. The CDR3 extends over 15 amino acids. The CDR3 nucleotides read TGTGCCAGCAGCTCCCATAGCCAGAGCTCCTACGAGCAGTACTTC. This translates into CASSSHSQSSYEQYF.

J is TRBJ1-2 and V is TRBV7-2; possibly TRBD1 for D (5 bases). The V gene lost 1 base and the J gene lost 12 bases, with 15 bases spanning the gap. The CDR3 contains 13 residues. Germline loops: CDR1 SGHTA, CDR2 FQGNSA. The CDR3 DNA sequence: TGTGCCAGCAGCTTAGAAGGGGATGGGAGGCACACCTTC. Translation gives CASSLEGDGRHTF.

The V gene is TRBV11-2, the J gene TRBJ1-1, with TRBD1 as a possible D gene (6 bases). CDR1 and CDR2 (germline): SGHAT, FQNNGV. V gave up 4 bases and J gave up 4 bases, with 16 bases separating them. This CDR3 is built from 15 residues. The CDR3 sequence: CASSYLRGYGTEAFF. The CDR3, as DNA: TGTGCCAGCAGCTACCTCAGGGGTTACGGCACTGAAGCTTTCTTT.

The chain uses TRBV12-5 and TRBJ2-2; no definite D call. This CDR3 is 13 amino acids long. Germline CDR1 reads LGHNT; CDR2 reads FRNRAP. V lost 2 bases and J 7 bases, leaving 8 bases between the germline ends. The CDR3 nucleotides read TGTGCTAGTGGTTTGCCCCCAGGCGGGGAGCTGTTTTTT. Protein product: CASGLPPGGELFF.

The chain is built from TRBV7-9 and TRBJ1-5; TRBD1 agrees at 8 bases. The germline gives CDR1 SEHNR, CDR2 FQNEAQ (reference sequence). After removal of 4 bases from V and 4 bases from J, the junction contained 3 bases not matched to a gene. CDR3 length: 14 residues. The CDR3 here is CASSWGTGNQPQHF. Written as DNA, the CDR3 is TGTGCCAGCAGCTGGGGGACAGGAAATCAGCCCCAGCATTTT.

The V gene is TRBV6-6, the J gene TRBJ2-5; D gene uncertain. Trimming took 6 bases from V and 5 from J, leaving 10 bases between them. CDR1 is MNHNY, CDR2 SVGAGI, per germline (reference sequence). There are 12 residues in the CDR3. The DNA of the CDR3 is TGTGCCAGCAGGGGTGGGCCCGAGACCCAGTACTTC. Its protein product is CASRGGPETQYF.

The rearrangement joins TRBV4-3 to TRBJ2-5; 7 bases are a match to TRBD2. Germline CDR1 is LGHNA and CDR2 is YSLEER. The CDR3 is 17 residues long. The junction had 16 bases not matched to a gene; V was cut back by 5 bases and J by 4 bases. CDR3 protein: CASSKAIQRGVLETQYF. The DNA of the CDR3 is TGCGCCAGCAGCAAGGCTATCCAACGGGGGGTGTTAGAGACCCAGTACTTC.

This clone has just one count. This chain uses TRBV6-1 with TRBJ2-5; D is unresolved. The V gene's germline CDR1 is MNHNS and CDR2 SASEGT. The germline V and J ends were trimmed by 4 bases and 3 bases, with 6 bases remaining between them. This CDR3 is 12 amino acids long. The CDR3 region has the DNA TGTGCCAGCAGTGTATCTGAAGAGACCCAGTACTTC. It yields the protein CASSVSEETQYF.

V and J are TRBV19 and TRBJ2-1; D ambiguous. CDR3 length: 11 amino acids. Trimming removed 3 bases from V and 5 bases from J, with 2 bases in between. Germline assignment: CDR1 LNHDA and CDR2 SQIVND (reference sequence). The CDR3 DNA is TGTGCCAGTAGTATTAACAATGAGCAGTTCTTC. Protein: CASSINNEQFF.

The chain has TRBV6-5 and TRBJ1-2; a possible D gene is TRBD1 (6 bases). Between the trimmed V and J ends, which lost 6 bases and 4 bases, there was a span of 12 bases. From germline, CDR1 is MNHEY and CDR2 SVGAGI. The CDR3 covers 13 residues. The CDR3 here is CASSQGQFYGYTF. CDR3 bases: TGTGCCAGCAGCCAAGGACAGTTCTATGGCTACACCTTC.

The J gene is TRBJ2-7, the V gene TRBV12-5, with 9 nucleotides matching TRBD2. This CDR3 has 14 amino acids. J lost 4 bases, V lost 5 bases, and 6 bases had no gene match. CDR1 is LGHNT, CDR2 FRNRAP, per germline. The DNA for the CDR3 is TGTGCTAGTGGTACCGGGACTAGCATGTACGAGCAGTACTTC. Translated: CASGTGTSMYEQYF.

This chain connects TRBV19 to TRBJ2-7; 7 bases align to TRBD1. After removal of 5 bases from V and 3 bases from J, the junction contained 4 bases not matched to a gene. Germline assignment: CDR1 LNHDA and CDR2 SQIVND (reference sequence). The CDR3 is 13 amino acids. The CDR3 DNA reads as TGTGCCAGTAGTCCGGGACAGCTCTACGAGCAGTACTTC. As protein: CASSPGQLYEQYF. The full variable domain, its missing parts supplied by reference TRBV19 and TRBJ2-7, is DGGITQSPKYLFRKEGQNVTLSCEQNLNHDAMYWYRQDPGQGLRLIYYSQIVNDFQKGDIAEGYSVSREKKESFPLTVTSAQKNPTAFYLCASSPGQLYEQYFGPGTRLTVT.

The rearrangement joins TRBV9 to TRBJ1-1; TRBD1 aligns across 8 bases. The CDR3 is 15 residues long. Germline-derived CDR1 and CDR2 are SGDLS and YYNGEE. The V segment lost 6 bases and the J segment 4 bases; nucleotides outside the gene matches: 11. For the CDR3, the DNA is TGTGCCAGCACCAAGACCCAGGGGGCTGGCACTGAAGCTTTCTTT. Residues: CASTKTQGAGTEAFF.

The chain is built from TRBV9 and TRBJ2-7; 8 bases are shared with TRBD1. Germline CDR1 and CDR2: SGDLS and YYNGEE. The CDR3 contains 15 residues. The V and J ends lost 4 bases and 2 bases, in that order; junction bases with no gene match: 8. The chain's CDR3 is CASSSGQGVTYEQYF. The CDR3 region has the DNA TGTGCCAGCAGCTCCGGACAGGGCGTAACCTACGAGCAGTACTTC.

The V and J genes are TRBV5-8 and TRBJ1-2, with 9 bases aligning to TRBD1. From germline, CDR1 is SGHTS and CDR2 YDEGEE. This CDR3 has 14 residues. J gave up 7 bases and V 3 bases, and 7 bases lay outside the gene matches. The CDR3: CASSWRQGGSGYTF. The CDR3 coding sequence is TGTGCCAGCAGCTGGAGACAGGGGGGGTCTGGCTACACCTTC.

V gene TRBV5-1 combines with J gene TRBJ2-7; D might be TRBD2 (6 bases). Germline V CDR1 and CDR2: SGHRS, YFSETQ. Trimming removed 4 bases at V and 2 bases at J, with 13 bases between. The CDR3 runs to 14 residues. As DNA, the CDR3 is TGCGCCAGCAGCCCCGGGGGAGAACCCTACGAGCAGTACTTC. It specifies CASSPGGEPYEQYF.

This clone was found a few times. The chain has TRBV29-1 and TRBJ1-2, with 8 bases identical to TRBD1. J was trimmed by 2 bases and V by 3 bases; bases with no gene match: 5. From germline, CDR1 is SQVTM and CDR2 ANQGSEA. CDR3 size: 14 residues. This chain's CDR3 is CSVDSSGGNYGYTF. CDR3 nucleotide sequence: TGCAGCGTTGATTCGTCAGGGGGCAACTATGGCTACACCTTC. The full variable domain, in which reference TRBV29-1 and TRBJ1-2 provide the parts outside the CDR3, is SAVISQKPSRDICQRGTSLTIQCQVDSQVTMMFWYRQQPGQSLTLIATANQGSEATYESGFVIDKFPISRPNLTFSTLTVSNMSPEDSSIYLCSVDSSGGNYGYTFGSGTRLTVV.

The chain couples TRBV4-1 to TRBJ1-2, with D unresolved. Trimming removed 4 bases at V and 8 bases at J, with 20 bases between. CDR1 and CDR2 from the germline V gene are MGHRA and YSYEKL. This CDR3 region has 15 residues. The CDR3 sequence: CASSRNGSPERGYTF. CDR3 sequence (DNA): TGCGCCAGCAGCCGGAACGGCTCTCCTGAGCGGGGCTACACCTTC.

The chain employs TRBV30 and TRBJ1-6, with D possibly matching TRBD1 (6 bases). The CDR3 has 16 residues. V was pared by 2 bases and J by 0 bases, with 11 bases between. The germline gives CDR1 GTSNPN, CDR2 SVGIG (reference sequence). The CDR3 sequence is CAWSQDRSSYNSPLHF. For the CDR3, the DNA is TGTGCCTGGAGTCAGGACAGAAGCTCCTATAATTCACCCCTCCACTTT.

V is TRBV9 and J is TRBJ2-7; 8 bases fit TRBD2. Unmatched junction bases numbered 8, after V lost 4 bases and J lost 2 bases. The CDR3 runs 15 residues. Germline-derived CDR1 and CDR2 are SGDLS and YYNGEE. The CDR3 sequence: CASSPSGGATYEQYF. The DNA for the CDR3 is TGTGCCAGCAGCCCCTCCGGGGGGGCCACCTACGAGCAGTACTTC.

This clone was seen more than once but under ten times. V usage is TRBV27 and J usage is TRBJ2-6; possibly TRBD1 for D (5 bases). CDR3 length equals 20 residues. V lost 2 bases and J 1 base, leaving 21 bases between the germline ends. The germline gives CDR1 MNHEY, CDR2 SMNVEV (reference sequence). The CDR3 here is CASSLARWGRPGSGANVLTF. The CDR3 DNA follows: TGTGCCAGCAGTTTAGCTCGTTGGGGCCGCCCAGGGTCTGGGGCCAACGTCCTGACTTTC.